This T cell receptor beta chain is drawn from a study of blood T cell repertoires in COVID-19. Sequencing was performed with immunoSEQ multiplex PCR; in TCRdb, only in-frame clones are kept and a portion is missing. The sample includes 200,000 or so clones, around three quarters of them seen just once. Germline-derived CDR1 and CDR2 are MDHEN and SYDVKM. The CDR3 loop spans 13 amino acids. Trimming cost V 7 bases and J 1 base, with 10 bases left between them. The sequenced sample consisted of peripheral blood. The chain recombines TRBV28 with TRBJ1-1; unclear D gene. The sequence was obtained from a woman in her seventies with acute or convalescent COVID-19. The CDR3 protein is CASNPPGNTEAFF. CDR3 sequence (DNA): TGTGCCAGCAATCCACCAGGGAACACTGAAGCTTTCTTT.